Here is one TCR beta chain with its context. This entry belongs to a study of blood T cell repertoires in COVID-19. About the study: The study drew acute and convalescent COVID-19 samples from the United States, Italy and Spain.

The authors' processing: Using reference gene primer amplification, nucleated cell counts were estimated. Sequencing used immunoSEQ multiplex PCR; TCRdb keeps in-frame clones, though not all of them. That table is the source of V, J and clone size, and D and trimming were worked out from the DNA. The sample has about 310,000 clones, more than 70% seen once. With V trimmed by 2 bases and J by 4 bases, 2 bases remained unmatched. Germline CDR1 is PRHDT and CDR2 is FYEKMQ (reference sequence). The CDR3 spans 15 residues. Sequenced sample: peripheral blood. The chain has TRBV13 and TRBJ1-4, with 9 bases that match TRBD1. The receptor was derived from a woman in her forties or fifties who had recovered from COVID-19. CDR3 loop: CASSLMDRGNEKLFF. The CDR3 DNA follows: TGTGCCAGCAGCTTAATGGACAGGGGTAATGAAAAACTGTTTTTT.